Listed below are T cell receptor beta chains from one sample, sequenced in a study of blood T cell repertoires in COVID-19. Here immunoSEQ multiplex PCR was the method, and the copy in TCRdb shows in-frame clones only, minus some. This table holds around 190,000 clones, 70% to 90% found once. Material: peripheral blood. These receptors were obtained from a man between 45 and 60 years old with active or convalescent COVID-19. The CDR3 runs from the conserved cysteine through the conserved F or W. A D gene is named only where the DNA matches it firmly. Some rows mark clone size as missing; the rest say once, few, many or name a class of expanded clone.

>TRBJ2-5|NA|NA|TRBV7-7
TGTGCCAGCAGCTCCGTAAGGTCAGGATTCCAAGAGACCCAGTACTTC
CASSSVRSGFQETQYF
>TRBJ1-3|TRBD1|few|TRBV7-2
TGTGCCAGCAGCCTAAGGGACAGCTCTGGAAACACCATATATTTT
CASSLRDSSGNTIYF
>TRBJ2-1|TRBD2|NA|TRBV6-6
TGTGCCAGCGGTAGCGGGAGTGATGAGCAGTTCTTC
CASGSGSDEQFF
>TRBJ1-1|NA|NA|TRBV3-1/TRBV3-2
TGTGCCAGCAGCCCTCCCCGGGGAGGAGCTTTCTTT
CASSPPRGGAFF
>TRBJ2-7|NA|NA|TRBV7-3
TGTGCCAGCAGCTTAGTGTATTCAGGGGAGTACGAGCAGTACTTC
CASSLVYSGEYEQYF
>TRBJ2-7|TRBD1|NA|TRBV7-9
TGTGCCAGCAGCTTAGATGGGACAGGTAGAGACGAGCAGTACTTC
CASSLDGTGRDEQYF
>TRBJ1-1|NA|NA|TRBV19
TGTGCCAGTAGTATATCTCGGGGGAACACTGAAGCTTTCTTT
CASSISRGNTEAFF
>TRBJ1-5|TRBD1|NA|TRBV28
TGTGCCACAACCTATGGCACTGGGACAGGCGGTAATCAGCCCCAGCATTTT
CATTYGTGTGGNQPQHF
>TRBJ1-1|TRBD1|few|TRBV30
TGTGGATGGGCTCGACAGGGGATAGACACTGAAGCTTTCTTT
CGWARQGIDTEAFF
>TRBJ1-1|NA|NA|TRBV19
TGTGCCAGTAGTCCCACACAGGGAACGGCTTTCTTT
CASSPTQGTAFF
>TRBJ2-3|TRBD1|NA|TRBV2
TGTGCCAGCAGTACCCGACAGGGAAGCACAGATACGCAGTATTTT
CASSTRQGSTDTQYF
>TRBJ1-5|TRBD1|NA|TRBV18
TGTGCCAGCTCACCAAGGACAGGGGGCGGCAATCAGCCCCAGCATTTT
CASSPRTGGGNQPQHF
>TRBJ2-1|TRBD2|NA|TRBV28
TGTGCCAGCAGTTTATTGGGGACTAGCGGGGTTTTAGTCAATGAGCAGTTCTTC
CASSLLGTSGVLVNEQFF
>TRBJ2-7|NA|NA|TRBV18
TGTGCCAGCTCCCGAACAGATACAAGCTCCTACGAGCAGTACTTC
CASSRTDTSSYEQYF
>TRBJ2-3|TRBD1|NA|TRBV19
TGTGCCAGTAGTAAACGGGACAGGGTCACAGATACGCAGTATTTT
CASSKRDRVTDTQYF